Each of the 31 T cell receptor beta chains below was sequenced from the same sample in a study of blood T cell repertoires in COVID-19. Sequencing was performed with immunoSEQ multiplex PCR; in TCRdb, only in-frame clones are kept and a portion is missing. This sample has some 150,000 clones, with around 89% found just once. Source material: peripheral blood. These receptors all come from a woman older than 75 with acute or convalescent COVID-19.

The chain couples TRBV7-2 to TRBJ1-3, with D possibly matching TRBD1 (5 bases). Germline CDR1 and CDR2: SGHTA and FQGNSA. Between the trimmed V and J ends, which lost 5 bases and 3 bases, there was a span of 11 bases. This CDR3 is 14 amino acids long. The CDR3 DNA reads TGTGCCAGCAGCCCCGGGGGGGGTGGAAACACCATATATTTT. Amino acid sequence: CASSPGGGGNTIYF.

The J gene is TRBJ1-3, the V gene TRBV29-1; D gene unclear. Trimming pared 7 bases from V and 4 bases from J, leaving 11 bases between. The CDR3 extends over 12 amino acids. CDR1 and CDR2 (germline): SQVTM, ANQGSEA. The CDR3 DNA reads as TGCAGCGCCGGGATGAACGGAAACACCATATATTTT. The encoded protein is CSAGMNGNTIYF.

This chain connects TRBV19 to TRBJ1-5; 8 bases are shared with TRBD1. Unmatched junction bases numbered 4, after V lost 6 bases and J lost 3 bases. This CDR3 is 14 amino acids long. Germline lookup yields CDR1 LNHDA and CDR2 SQIVND (reference sequence). The CDR3 DNA sequence: TGTGCCAGTAGCCCGGACAGGGCCAATCAGCCCCAGCATTTT. Its protein is CASSPDRANQPQHF.

The V call is TRBV14, the J call TRBJ1-1, with a possible D match to TRBD1 (6 bases). Germline CDR1 and CDR2: SGHDN and FVKESK. The CDR3 covers 13 residues. V shed 5 bases and J shed 2 bases, with 9 bases lying between them. Written as DNA, the CDR3 is TGTGCCAGCAGCAGGACAGCCAACACTGAAGCTTTCTTT. Its translation is CASSRTANTEAFF.

The chain combines TRBV9 with TRBJ1-2, with TRBD1 identical over 9 bases. The germline gives CDR1 SGDLS, CDR2 YYNGEE. The J segment lost 7 bases and the V segment lost 4 bases, leaving 8 bases of the junction unmatched. CDR3 size: 14 residues. CDR3: CASSLDRGVRGYTF. The CDR3 DNA reads as TGTGCCAGCAGCTTAGACAGGGGGGTGCGTGGCTACACCTTC.

The chain recombines TRBV9 with TRBJ1-1, with 8 bases fitting TRBD1. The V and J ends lost 2 bases and 8 bases, in that order; junction bases with no gene match: 11. CDR1 and CDR2 from the germline V gene are SGDLS and YYNGEE. This CDR3 region has 15 residues. The CDR3, as DNA: TGTGCCAGCAGCGTCGACAGGGGTTCGGGCTCCGAAGCTTTCTTT. It translates to CASSVDRGSGSEAFF.

The chain carries TRBV7-9 and TRBJ1-1, with TRBD1 identical over 12 bases. V shed 5 bases and J 4 bases; nucleotides not matched to a gene: 8. The CDR3 is made up of 16 amino acids. Germline CDR1 SEHNR, CDR2 FQNEAQ (reference sequence). The CDR3 bases are TGTGCCAGCAGCCCTGACGGGACAGGGGGCGTCACTGAAGCTTTCTTT. Amino acids: CASSPDGTGGVTEAFF.

This chain links TRBV30 with TRBJ2-7, with D perhaps TRBD2 (6 bases). The V end was cut by 0 bases, the J end by 2 bases, with 11 bases between. This CDR3 region has 14 residues. Germline CDR1 is GTSNPN and CDR2 is SVGIG (reference sequence). CDR3 sequence (DNA): TGTGCCTGGAGTGTCGCGGGGAACACCTACGAGCAGTACTTC. It yields the protein CAWSVAGNTYEQYF.

The chain couples TRBV7-3 to TRBJ2-3; TRBD2 aligns across 12 bases. From germline, CDR1 is SGHTA and CDR2 FQGTGA. The V segment lost 5 bases and the J segment 0 bases; nucleotides outside the gene matches: 3. This CDR3 has 16 residues. The CDR3 nucleotides are TGTGCCAGCAGCCGGACTAGCGGGGCGAGCACAGATACGCAGTATTTT. Translation: CASSRTSGASTDTQYF.

The V gene is TRBV18, the J gene TRBJ2-7, with 7 bases lining up with TRBD1. The V segment lost 6 bases and the J segment 5 bases; nucleotides outside the gene matches: 10. Germline V CDR1 and CDR2: KGHSH, LQKENI. This CDR3 region has 14 residues. This CDR3 reads CASSPRQGKDEQYF. CDR3 DNA: TGTGCCAGCTCCCCTCGACAGGGAAAGGACGAGCAGTACTTC.

A note on this clone: Compared with germline, one end of the junction differs, possibly owing to a read error. This chain connects TRBV7-7 to TRBJ2-1, with 12 bases matching TRBD2. Germline CDR1 reads SSHAT; CDR2 reads FNYEAQ (reference sequence). The CDR3 extends over 17 amino acids. CDR3: CASSLGPLAGGPNEQFF. The CDR3 DNA follows: TGTGCTAGCAGCTTAGGGCCCCTAGCGGGGGGGCCCAATGAGCAGTTCTTC.

The genes are TRBV7-9 and TRBJ1-2; D remains ambiguous. This CDR3 has 12 residues. Looked up from germline, CDR1 is SEHNR and CDR2 is FQNEAQ (reference sequence). Trimming left V 5 bases short and J 4 bases short, with 8 bases between. The CDR3 sequence: CASSPGFYGYTF. The CDR3 bases are TGTGCCAGCAGCCCGGGATTCTATGGCTACACCTTC.

V usage is TRBV11-1 and J usage is TRBJ1-1, with 8 bases that match TRBD1. The CDR3 contains 14 residues. Germline CDR1 SGHAT, CDR2 FQDESV (reference sequence). After removal of 5 bases from V and 7 bases from J, the junction contained 9 bases not matched to a gene. DNA of the CDR3: TGTGCCAGCAGCGCTCAGGGGGCGGTAGTTGAAGCTTTCTTT. It encodes CASSAQGAVVEAFF.

This chain connects TRBV2 to TRBJ1-2, with 7 bases matching TRBD1. Looked up from germline, CDR1 is SNHLY and CDR2 is FYNNEI. Trimming took 7 bases from V and 2 from J; bases not matched to a gene: 10. The CDR3 spans 15 residues. The CDR3 nucleotides read TGTGCCAGCAAACCCGGGACAGAACCAAACTATGGCTACACCTTC. It codes for CASKPGTEPNYGYTF.

CDR3 sequence reads: CASSELGGSNSPLHF. For the CDR3, the DNA is TGTGCCAGCAGTGAGCTAGGGGGTTCAAATTCACCCCTCCACTTT. V usage is TRBV2 and J usage is TRBJ1-6, with D perhaps TRBD1 (6 bases). V gave up 3 bases and J gave up 7 bases, with 13 bases separating them. In germline, CDR1 is SNHLY, CDR2 FYNNEI. The CDR3 covers 15 residues.

This clone was detected only a few times. The V gene is TRBV25-1, the J gene TRBJ1-6; 9 bases are shared with TRBD1. Germline V CDR1 and CDR2: MGHDK, SYGVNS. This CDR3 is 15 amino acids long. Unmatched junction bases numbered 8, after V lost 5 bases and J lost 9 bases. CDR3 sequence reads: CASSTGGRGSSPLHF. CDR3 bases: TGTGCCAGCAGTACAGGGGGCCGGGGGTCTTCACCCCTCCACTTT.

This rearrangement joins TRBV9 to TRBJ1-5; D unresolved. The germline V and J ends were trimmed by 0 bases and 8 bases, with 15 bases remaining between them. Per germline, CDR1 SGDLS and CDR2 YYNGEE. This CDR3 spans 15 amino acids. The CDR3 coding sequence is TGTGCCAGCAGCGTAGGGCCGGGTGCCGAGGAGCCCCAGCATTTT. It encodes CASSVGPGAEEPQHF.

The rearrangement links TRBV19 to TRBJ1-6, with D possibly TRBD1 on 5 matching bases. Germline-derived CDR1 and CDR2 are LNHDA and SQIVND (reference sequence). Between the trimmed V and J ends, which lost 2 bases and 11 bases, there was a span of 13 bases. The CDR3 sequence is 14 residues long. The CDR3 region is CASSINGGAAPLHF. The CDR3 DNA reads as TGTGCCAGTAGTATAAATGGCGGGGCGGCACCCCTCCACTTT.

The rearrangement links TRBV12-5 to TRBJ1-6; 10 positions agree with TRBD1. J gave up 14 bases and V 6 bases, and 4 bases lay outside the gene matches. The CDR3 is 12 residues long. Germline CDR1 LGHNT, CDR2 FRNRAP. CDR3 DNA sequence: TGTGCTAGTGGACGGGACAGGGGCTCCCTCCACTTT. This gives the protein CASGRDRGSLHF.

The CDR3 region is CASMRPNTEAFF. The CDR3 nucleotides read TGTGCCAGCATGAGGCCAAACACTGAAGCTTTCTTT. The chain recombines TRBV6-5 with TRBJ1-1, with unresolved D. This CDR3 region has 12 residues. V lost 7 bases, J lost 2 bases, and 8 bases lay in between. Germline V gene sequence: CDR1 MNHEY, CDR2 SVGAGI.

This clone was found once. The CDR3 nucleotides read TGTGCCAGCAATCCGGGCACCGGGGAGCTGTTTTTT. Its translation: CASNPGTGELFF. This rearrangement joins TRBV2 to TRBJ2-2; no firm D call. The CDR3 consists of 12 residues. Germline CDR1 reads SNHLY; CDR2 reads FYNNEI. The germline V and J ends were trimmed by 7 bases and 4 bases, with 7 bases remaining between them.

In its sample, this clone was seen a few times. The chain links TRBV3-1 (or the pseudogene TRBV3-2) to TRBJ1-1; D uncertain. CDR3 length: 12 amino acids. CDR1 and CDR2 from the germline V gene are LGHDT and YNNKEL (reference sequence). Written as DNA, the CDR3 is TGTGCATCTATGGCGGGCGACACTGAAGCTTTCTTT. The encoded protein is CASMAGDTEAFF.

The chain combines TRBV27 with TRBJ2-2; possible D gene TRBD2, 5 bases. The V gene's germline CDR1 is MNHEY and CDR2 SMNVEV (reference sequence). The CDR3 is made up of 14 amino acids. V lost 6 bases and J lost 4, with 12 bases in between. The CDR3, as DNA: TGTGCCAGCAGCCGCCGAGGGAGCACCGGGGAGCTGTTTTTT. It yields the protein CASSRRGSTGELFF.

V is TRBV7-8 and J is TRBJ1-2; possible D gene TRBD1, 6 bases. Germline values: CDR1 SGHVS, CDR2 FQNEAQ. Trimming pared 5 bases from V and 2 bases from J, leaving 9 bases between. The CDR3 is made up of 13 amino acids. The CDR3 nucleotides are TGTGCCAGCAGCCCCGACAGGAACTATGGCTACACCTTC. It translates to CASSPDRNYGYTF.

The chain is built from TRBV25-1 and TRBJ1-1; TRBD1 matches at 7 bases. With 5 bases clipped from V and 1 base from J, the junction kept 7 bases outside the gene matches. From germline, CDR1 is MGHDK and CDR2 SYGVNS. The CDR3 has 15 residues. CDR3 in amino acids: CASSLTGLGNTEAFF. As DNA, the CDR3 is TGTGCCAGCAGTTTGACAGGGCTCGGGAACACTGAAGCTTTCTTT.

The chain joins TRBV9 to TRBJ1-2; D is possibly TRBD1 (5 bases). Germline-derived CDR1 and CDR2 are SGDLS and YYNGEE. This CDR3 region has 14 residues. V was trimmed by 0 bases and J by 4 bases, leaving 10 bases between them. The CDR3 nucleotides read TGTGCCAGCAGCGTAGGGGGCACGTCCTATGGCTACACCTTC. It is translated as CASSVGGTSYGYTF.

This clone was recorded only once. This sequence joins TRBV7-2 and TRBJ2-5; no clear D gene. V lost 4 bases to trimming and J lost 2 bases, with 11 bases between them. In germline, CDR1 is SGHTA, CDR2 FQGNSA. The length of the CDR3 is 14 residues. CDR3 sequence reads: CASSSYQAQETQYF. The CDR3 nucleotides read TGTGCCAGCAGCTCGTATCAGGCTCAAGAGACCCAGTACTTC.

J is TRBJ1-1 and V is TRBV19; D is perhaps TRBD1 (6 bases). The germline gives CDR1 LNHDA, CDR2 SQIVND (reference sequence). The CDR3 is made up of 15 amino acids. The V end lost 10 bases, the J end lost 1 base, and 19 bases lay between the germline ends. The CDR3 DNA reads as TGTGCCACCGGCCTATCCGGGACAACGAACACTGAAGCTTTCTTT. It is translated as CATGLSGTTNTEAFF.

The V gene is TRBV7-2, the J gene TRBJ1-6, with TRBD1 matching over 11 bases. The germline V gene has CDR1 SGHTA and CDR2 FQGNSA. CDR3 length equals 14 residues. After removal of 4 bases from V and 10 bases from J, the junction contained 3 bases not matched to a gene. CDR3 nucleotide sequence: TGTGCCAGCAGCTCGGACAGGGGGCTCTCACCCCTCCACTTT. The encoded protein is CASSSDRGLSPLHF.

This clone occurred a few times. This chain connects TRBV20-1 to TRBJ1-2, with D maybe TRBD1 (5 bases). The ends were cut back, 1 base at V and 8 bases at J, with 8 bases in the middle. The CDR3 has 11 residues. From germline, CDR1 is DFQATT and CDR2 SNEGSKA (reference sequence). The CDR3 sequence is CSARGQSGYTF. CDR3 DNA sequence: TGCAGTGCTAGAGGACAGTCGGGCTACACCTTC.

The V and J genes are TRBV5-6 and TRBJ1-1; D gene uncertain. CDR1 SGHDT and CDR2 YYEEEE come from the germline V gene. This CDR3 region has 12 residues. Trimming pared 6 bases from V and 10 bases from J, leaving 16 bases between. The CDR3 loop is CASMKALSGAFF. CDR3 sequence (DNA): TGTGCCAGCATGAAAGCCTTGAGCGGAGCTTTCTTT. The variable domain in full, with the rest retrieved from reference TRBV5-6 and TRBJ1-1, is DAGVTQSPTHLIKTRGQQVTLRCSPKSGHDTVSWYQQALGQGPQFIFQYYEEEERQRGNFPDRFSGHQFPNYSSELNVNALLLGDSALYLCASMKALSGAFFGQGTRLTVV.